This T cell receptor (beta chain) was sequenced for a study of human T cells and chemical hapten exposure. Sample time point: pre-sensitization, week 0. This sample's treatment: therapeutic diphenylcyclopropenone sensitization with weekly scalp DPC. Many counts were recorded for this clonotype. Germline V gene data show CDR1 as SNHLY and CDR2 as FYNNEI. The CDR3 is made up of 13 amino acids. V was clipped by 4 bases and J by 4 bases, with 8 bases between them. The library gave individual cDNA molecules unique molecular identifiers. TCRdb passed the RACE reads through MiXCR, listing each CDR3 protein once. The sample contains about 89,000 distinct CDR3 sequences, about a tenth of which appear only once.

Source: whole blood, taken in connection with sensitization to the hapten diphenylcyclopropenone (DPC). The source of this sequence is a woman aged 55-70 years with alopecia areata. Some clones in this sample may be carry-over from other donors' samples. The V gene is TRBV2, the J gene TRBJ2-1; D remains ambiguous. CDR3 sequence reads: CASSGKGYNEQFF. The CDR3 bases are TGTGCCAGCAGTGGAAAAGGGTACAATGAGCAGTTCTTC.